This TCR beta chain was documented in a study of blood T cell repertoires in COVID-19. Only in-frame clones appear in the TCRdb table, and some are missing; sequencing was by immunoSEQ multiplex PCR. This table holds 350,000 to 450,000 clones, around 92% found once. The CDR3 length is 14 residues. Trimming removed 5 bases at V and 10 bases at J, with 17 bases between. In germline, CDR1 is LNHNV, CDR2 YYDKDF (reference sequence). The receptor comes from a middle-aged man with acute or convalescent COVID-19. Sequenced sample: peripheral blood. The J gene is TRBJ1-4, the V gene TRBV15; TRBD1 might be the D (6 bases). CDR3: CATSFRTEAGKLFF. CDR3 DNA: TGTGCCACCAGCTTTAGGACAGAGGCGGGAAAACTGTTTTTT.